This T cell receptor beta chain is from a study of shared clonotypes between healthy human individuals. Method: immunoSEQ multiplex PCR; TCRdb's copy keeps in-frame clones and lacks some. The profile covers about 2 million clones, with approximately 95% appearing a single time and 1.2% taken by the ten largest. Only CD45RO-negative cells positively selected for CCR7 counted as naive CD8 cells, so terminally differentiated effector memory CD45RA+ cells were excluded. V was shortened by 4 bases and J by 3 bases, with 14 bases between the two germline ends. The CDR3 is made up of 14 amino acids. Looked up from germline, CDR1 is SGDLS and CDR2 is YYNGEE. This clone was counted a single time.

The chain joins TRBV9 to TRBJ2-7, with unresolved D. Sequencing used naive CD8+ T cells sorted from blood. The sequence derives from a man aged 18 to 29 in good health. CDR3 sequence (DNA): TGTGCCAGCAGCCCCGACCCTCTAATCTACGAGCAGTACTTC. It codes for CASSPDPLIYEQYF.